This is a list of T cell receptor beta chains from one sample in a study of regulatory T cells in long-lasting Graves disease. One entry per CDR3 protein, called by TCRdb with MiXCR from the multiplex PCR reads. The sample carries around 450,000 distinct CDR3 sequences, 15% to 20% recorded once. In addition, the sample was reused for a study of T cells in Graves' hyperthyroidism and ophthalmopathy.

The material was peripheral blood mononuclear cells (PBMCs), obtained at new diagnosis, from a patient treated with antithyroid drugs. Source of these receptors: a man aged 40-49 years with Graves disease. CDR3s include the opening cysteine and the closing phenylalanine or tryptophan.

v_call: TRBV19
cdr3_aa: CASSSVGTDTQYF

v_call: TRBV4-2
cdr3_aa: CASSQPKRSGGFYNEQFF

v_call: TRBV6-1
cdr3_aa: CASRGRTKSGVSNTEAFF

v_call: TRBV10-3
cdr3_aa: CAISEMVDTQYF

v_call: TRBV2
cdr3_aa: CASSGWGGEQFF

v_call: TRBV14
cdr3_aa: CASSQDLLIGQGPREQYF

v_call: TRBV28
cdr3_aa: CASSNLVGGVGEQFF

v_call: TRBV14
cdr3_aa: CASSRTGDVLTF

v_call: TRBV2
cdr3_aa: CASIPSTSSYNEQFF

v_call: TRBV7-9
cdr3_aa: CATETSRDSYNYGYTF